This TCR beta chain was identified during a study of PD-1 blockade in classical Hodgkin lymphoma. Study results and caveats: TCR diversity rose significantly by C4D1 in CD4+ but not CD8+ cells. The repertoire differences lack a defined cause, possibly disease activity or prior therapy.

This clone appeared a single time. Its antigen is undetermined. Each patient relapsed following autologous stem cell transplantation, and prior brentuximab vedotin exposure differed. Assay: immunoSEQ multiplex PCR; the TCRdb copy retains only in-frame clones and omits some. This sample yields 70,000 or so clones, of which over 55% are seen a single time; just over 9% belongs to the top ten. The CDR3 loop spans 15 amino acids. Germline V gene lookup returns CDR1 MGHRA and CDR2 YSYEKL. The V segment lost 3 bases and the J segment 5 bases; nucleotides outside the gene matches: 7. The chain couples TRBV4-1 to TRBJ1-1, with 9 nucleotides matching TRBD1. Here the sequenced sample was peripheral blood mononuclear cells (PBMCs), taken before the second cycle of nivolumab. This sequence was found in a human donor with classical Hodgkin lymphoma. The CDR3 DNA reads TGCGCCAGCAGCCAGAACAGGGGGCGAGGAACTGAAGCTTTCTTT. Encoded protein: CASSQNRGRGTEAFF.